The clone carrying this T cell receptor (beta chain) was counted at least ten times. This entry is derived from a study of T cells in Graves' hyperthyroidism and ophthalmopathy. Trimming pared 6 bases from V and 3 bases from J, leaving 18 bases between. This CDR3 contains 15 residues. Germline CDR1 is MNHEY and CDR2 is SMNVEV (reference sequence). TCR beta CDR3 regions were amplified from RNA. An initial round of RT-PCR targeting the TCR CDR3 relied on the HTBI primer set. Each CDR3 protein is one row after TCRdb ran MiXCR on the multiplex PCR reads. Of 550,000 to 700,000 distinct CDR3 sequences detected, under 15% appear once; the ten largest clones hold approximately 4.2%.

Material: blood. This clonotype originated in a woman in her 40s with Graves' ophthalmopathy. The chain is built from TRBV27 and TRBJ2-7, with D perhaps matching TRBD1 (5 bases). The CDR3 protein is CASSPAGSSIYEQYF. The CDR3 DNA sequence: TGTGCCAGCAGCCCCGCAGGGTCGTCAATCTACGAGCAGTACTTC.